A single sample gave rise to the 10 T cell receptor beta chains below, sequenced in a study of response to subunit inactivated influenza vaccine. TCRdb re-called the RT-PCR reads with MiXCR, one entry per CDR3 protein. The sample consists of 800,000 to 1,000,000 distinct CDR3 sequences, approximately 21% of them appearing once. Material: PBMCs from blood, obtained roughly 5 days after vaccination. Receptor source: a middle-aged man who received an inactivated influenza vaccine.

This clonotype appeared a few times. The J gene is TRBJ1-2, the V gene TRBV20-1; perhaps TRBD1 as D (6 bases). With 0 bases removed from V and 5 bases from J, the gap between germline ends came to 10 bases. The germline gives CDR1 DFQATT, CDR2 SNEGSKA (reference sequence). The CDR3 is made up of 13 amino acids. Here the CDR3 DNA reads TGCAGTGCTAGAGAACCAGGGGAATATGGCTACACCTTC. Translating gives CSAREPGEYGYTF.

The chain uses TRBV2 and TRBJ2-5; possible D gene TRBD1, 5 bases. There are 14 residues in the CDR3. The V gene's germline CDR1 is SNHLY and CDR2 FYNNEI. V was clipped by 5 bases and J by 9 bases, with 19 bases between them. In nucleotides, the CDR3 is TGTGCCAGCAGTTTTTTCCGCAGTGAAGGGGCCCAGTACTTC. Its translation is CASSFFRSEGAQYF.

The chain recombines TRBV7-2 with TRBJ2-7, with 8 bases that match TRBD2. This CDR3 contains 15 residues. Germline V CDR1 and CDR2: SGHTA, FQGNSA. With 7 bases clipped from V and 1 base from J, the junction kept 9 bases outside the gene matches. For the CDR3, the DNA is TGTGCCAGCACCCCAGGCGGGGGGATTTCCTACGAGCAGTACTTC. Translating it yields CASTPGGGISYEQYF.

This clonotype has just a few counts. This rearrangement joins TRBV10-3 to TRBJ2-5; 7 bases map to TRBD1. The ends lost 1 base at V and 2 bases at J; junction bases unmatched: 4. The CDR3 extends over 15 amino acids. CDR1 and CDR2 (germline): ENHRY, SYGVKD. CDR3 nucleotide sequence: TGTGCCATCAGTGAGTTTACAGGGGCGCAAGAGACCCAGTACTTC. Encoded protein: CAISEFTGAQETQYF.

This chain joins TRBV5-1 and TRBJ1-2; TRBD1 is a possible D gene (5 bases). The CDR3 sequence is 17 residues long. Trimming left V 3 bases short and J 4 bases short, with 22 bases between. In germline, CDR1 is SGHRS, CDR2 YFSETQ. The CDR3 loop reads CASSSGPQTGGVYGYTF. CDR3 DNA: TGCGCCAGCAGCTCGGGCCCGCAAACGGGGGGTGTCTATGGCTACACCTTC. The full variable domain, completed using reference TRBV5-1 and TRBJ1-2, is KAGVTQTPRYLIKTRGQQVTLSCSPISGHRSVSWYQQTPGQGLQFLFEYFSETQRNKGNFPGRFSGRQFSNSRSEMNVSTLELGDSALYLCASSSGPQTGGVYGYTFGSGTRLTVV.

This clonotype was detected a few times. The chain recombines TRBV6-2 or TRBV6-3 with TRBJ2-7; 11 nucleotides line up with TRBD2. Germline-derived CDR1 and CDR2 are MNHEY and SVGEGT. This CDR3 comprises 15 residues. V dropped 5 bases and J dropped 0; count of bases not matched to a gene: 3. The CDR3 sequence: CASSRGLADSYEQYF. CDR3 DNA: TGTGCCAGCAGTAGGGGACTAGCGGACTCCTACGAGCAGTACTTC.

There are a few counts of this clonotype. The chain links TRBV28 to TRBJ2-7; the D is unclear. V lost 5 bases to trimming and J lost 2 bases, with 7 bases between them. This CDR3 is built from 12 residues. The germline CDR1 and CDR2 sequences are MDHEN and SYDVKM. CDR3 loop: CASSAPAYEQYF. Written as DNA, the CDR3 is TGTGCCAGCAGTGCCCCTGCCTACGAGCAGTACTTC.

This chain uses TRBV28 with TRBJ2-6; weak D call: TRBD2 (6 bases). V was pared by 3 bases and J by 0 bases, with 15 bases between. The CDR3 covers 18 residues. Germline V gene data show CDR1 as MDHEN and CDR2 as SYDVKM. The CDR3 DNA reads TGTGCCAGCAGTTTGGGGGGTCCCCCGGGCTCTGGGGCCAACGTCCTGACTTTC. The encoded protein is CASSLGGPPGSGANVLTF.

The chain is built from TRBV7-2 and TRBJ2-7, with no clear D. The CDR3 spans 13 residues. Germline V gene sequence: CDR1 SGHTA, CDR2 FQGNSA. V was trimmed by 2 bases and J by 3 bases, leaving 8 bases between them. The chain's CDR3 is CASSLFSLYEQYF. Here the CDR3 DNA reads TGTGCCAGCAGCTTATTTAGTCTCTACGAGCAGTACTTC.

CDR3 DNA: TGCGCCAGCAGCCAAGTGGGCAGCGCCTACGAGCAGTACTTC. Its translation: CASSQVGSAYEQYF. This chain uses TRBV4-1 with TRBJ2-7; D gene uncertain. This CDR3 has 14 amino acids. Trimming cost V 1 base and J 2 bases, with 9 bases left between them. The germline gives CDR1 MGHRA, CDR2 YSYEKL.